The rows below give T cell receptor beta chains drawn from one sample of a study of T cell responses to AZD1222 COVID-19 vaccine. Method: immunoSEQ multiplex PCR; TCRdb's copy keeps in-frame clones and lacks some. Here the sample spans roughly 36,000 clones, about 89% being singletons. The sequences come from peripheral blood, collected on day 0 of AZD1222 vaccination. Receptors were obtained from an adult in good health. Each CDR3 is given with its conserved first and last residue. A D gene is named only where the DNA matches it firmly. The listing skips clone size in some rows; elsewhere it reads once, few, many or a size class.

abundance,j_gene,v_gene,d_gene,CDR3aa,CDR3nt
once,TRBJ2-7,TRBV6-5,TRBD1,CASTPGTGNEQYF,TGTGCCAGCACCCCCGGGACAGGTAACGAGCAGTACTTC
-,TRBJ1-2,TRBV24-1,-,CATSDGTHVGYTF,TGTGCCACCAGTGATGGGACACATGTTGGCTACACCTTC
-,TRBJ2-1,TRBV19,TRBD2,CASSRFGTSETQQFF,TGTGCCAGTAGCAGGTTTGGGACTAGCGAGACACAGCAGTTCTTC
-,TRBJ2-7,TRBV5-1,-,CASSRDRSYEQYF,TGCGCCAGCAGCCGGGACCGGTCCTACGAGCAGTACTTC
-,TRBJ2-2,TRBV6-2/TRBV6-3,TRBD2,CASSYLAGGTGELFF,TGTGCCAGCAGTTACTTAGCGGGAGGCACCGGGGAGCTGTTTTTT
-,TRBJ2-5,TRBV24-1,-,CATSDYRETQYF,TGTGCCACCAGTGATTATCGGGAGACCCAGTACTTC
-,TRBJ1-1,TRBV3-1/TRBV3-2,-,CASSLVGGKAFF,TGTGCCAGCAGTCTGGTGGGGGGCAAAGCTTTCTTT
-,TRBJ2-1,TRBV5-4,TRBD2,CASSLVLSSGAYNEQFF,TGTGCCAGCAGCTTGGTCCTATCTAGCGGGGCCTACAATGAGCAGTTCTTC
few,TRBJ1-1,TRBV7-9,TRBD1,CASSLGPGGNTEAFF,TGTGCCAGCAGCTTAGGCCCAGGGGGGAACACTGAAGCTTTCTTT
-,TRBJ2-3,TRBV7-9,-,CASSLLGDGSTDTQYF,TGTGCCAGCAGTCTCTTGGGGGACGGGAGCACAGATACGCAGTATTTT
-,TRBJ2-7,TRBV5-1,-,CASSFFRRISYEQYF,TGCGCCAGCAGCTTTTTCAGGCGGATCTCCTACGAGCAGTACTTC
-,TRBJ1-4,TRBV28,-,CASRIPSAASPEKLFF,TGTGCCAGCAGGATCCCCTCGGCGGCCTCCCCAGAAAAACTGTTTTTT
-,TRBJ2-3,TRBV29-1,TRBD2,CSVEGGGTDTQYF,TGCAGCGTTGAAGGCGGGGGGACAGATACGCAGTATTTT
-,TRBJ1-5,TRBV11-2,-,CASSLDQDPLGQPQHF,TGTGCCAGCAGCTTAGATCAGGACCCCCTCGGTCAGCCCCAGCATTTT
-,TRBJ2-7,TRBV12-1,-,CASSHLRGLPYEQYF,TGTGCCAGCAGCCACCTCCGGGGGCTGCCCTACGAGCAGTACTTC
-,TRBJ2-7,TRBV19,-,CASRFGGGRGEQYF,TGTGCCAGTAGATTCGGCGGGGGCCGGGGCGAGCAGTACTTC
-,TRBJ1-4,TRBV2,-,CASSERERRGEKLFF,TGTGCCAGCAGTGAACGGGAGCGAAGGGGAGAAAAACTGTTTTTT
-,TRBJ2-7,TRBV11-2,-,CASSLAIYEQYF,TGTGCCAGCAGCTTAGCGATATACGAGCAGTACTTC
-,TRBJ1-1,TRBV28,-,CAIDREGRGAEAFF,TGTGCCATCGATAGGGAGGGACGGGGAGCTGAAGCTTTCTTT
-,TRBJ2-7,TRBV7-9,TRBD1,CASSNTGGTVPYEQYF,TGTGCCAGCAGCAACACAGGGGGGACAGTCCCCTACGAGCAGTACTTC
few,TRBJ2-5,TRBV7-2,TRBD2,CASSLNVRLAGAGETQYF,TGTGCCAGCAGCTTAAACGTCAGGTTAGCGGGAGCAGGGGAGACCCAGTACTTC
-,TRBJ2-2,TRBV29-1,-,CSVLGPENTGELFF,TGCAGCGTTTTGGGACCGGAGAACACCGGGGAGCTGTTTTTT
-,TRBJ2-3,TRBV6-9,TRBD2,CASSKLAGDTLSTDTQYF,TGTGCCAGCAGTAAACTAGCGGGAGATACTCTGAGCACAGATACGCAGTATTTT
once,TRBJ2-4,TRBV15,TRBD2,CATSRSGSIGKNIQYF,TGTGCCACCAGCAGAAGCGGGAGTATAGGCAAAAACATTCAGTACTTC
-,TRBJ2-7,TRBV18,TRBD1,CASSTGQENYEQYF,TGTGCCAGCTCTACGGGACAGGAGAACTACGAGCAGTACTTC
-,TRBJ1-2,TRBV28,-,CASRRRDTTYYGYTF,TGTGCCAGCAGAAGGCGGGACACCACCTACTATGGCTACACCTTC
-,TRBJ1-5,TRBV5-5,-,CASSFFPYSNQPQHF,TGTGCCAGCAGCTTCTTCCCCTATAGCAATCAGCCCCAGCATTTT
few,TRBJ2-7,TRBV27,-,CASSLVKSYEQYF,TGTGCCAGCAGTTTGGTGAAGTCCTACGAGCAGTACTTC
-,TRBJ2-1,TRBV10-3,-,CAISSDREQFF,TGTGCCATCAGTAGCGACCGTGAGCAGTTCTTC
-,TRBJ1-2,TRBV5-4,-,CASSLDQIYGYTF,TGTGCCAGCAGCTTGGATCAAATCTATGGCTACACCTTC